This paragraph reports one T cell receptor (beta chain). Its antigen is not known. V lost 0 bases, J lost 0 bases, and 9 bases lay in between. CDR1 is PRHDT, CDR2 FYEKMQ, per germline (reference sequence). This CDR3 has 16 amino acids. These data come from a study of shared clonotypes between healthy human individuals. Across the study: Per-donor plates numbered three CD4 naive, three CD4 memory, two CD8 naive and one CD8 memory.

Positive CCR7 selection of CD45RO-negative cells yielded the naive CD8 cells, and terminally differentiated effector memory CD45RA+ cells were excluded. It was at deep level that the assay was run. In the study's own analysis: Junction-only sequences produced by ImmunoSEQ had no quality scores, so filtering differed. Libraries were prepared by immunoSEQ multiplex PCR; TCRdb keeps only in-frame clonotypes and omits some of them. V, J and clone size are taken as reported in that table, and D and trimming were inferred from the DNA itself. This table holds around 2.1 million clones, 85% to 95% found once. Study findings and constraints: Shared clonotypes across all four donors exceeded non-shared ones in generation probability.

The sequenced sample consisted of naive CD8+ T cells from PBMCs. This receptor was identified in a man aged 18-30 years in good health. Some clones in this sample may be carry-over from other donors' samples. The rearrangement joins TRBV13 to TRBJ1-5; no clear D gene. The CDR3 region has the DNA TGTGCCAGCAGCTTAGGTTCGCAGTATAGCAATCAGCCCCAGCATTTT. Protein: CASSLGSQYSNQPQHF.